This passage covers 18 T cell receptor beta chains from one sample sequenced in a study of cytomegalovirus exposure and HLA in healthy donors. Method: immunoSEQ multiplex PCR; TCRdb's copy keeps in-frame clones and lacks some. This repertoire shows around 300,000 clones, more than 75% found once; its top ten account for approximately 0.9%. Sequenced: PBMCs. The receptors originated from a woman under 30 in good health and CMV-seronegative.

The chain uses TRBV11-2 and TRBJ2-2; TRBD2 might be the D (5 bases). This CDR3 contains 10 residues. Germline CDR1 reads SGHAT; CDR2 reads FQNNGV. Trimming cost V 8 bases and J 9 bases, with 7 bases left between them. The CDR3 region has the DNA TGTGCCAGCGGGAGACGGGAGCTGTTTTTT. Translating it yields CASGRRELFF.

The chain links TRBV15 to TRBJ1-2; D is perhaps TRBD1 (5 bases). Per germline, CDR1 LNHNV and CDR2 YYDKDF (reference sequence). CDR3 length: 13 residues. V was clipped by 0 bases and J by 4 bases, with 6 bases between them. In DNA form, the CDR3 reads TGTGCCACCAGCAGAGACAGGGTCTATGGCTACACCTTC. It encodes CATSRDRVYGYTF.

The V call is TRBV9, the J call TRBJ2-7, with 10 bases matching TRBD1. The CDR3 length is 15 residues. Losses at the gene ends were 3 bases for V and 7 bases for J; bases not matched to a gene: 10. Germline-derived CDR1 and CDR2 are SGDLS and YYNGEE. The CDR3 sequence is CASSAGTGEGLEQYF. CDR3 bases: TGTGCCAGCAGCGCTGGGACAGGGGAAGGCTTGGAGCAGTACTTC.

This chain joins TRBV19 and TRBJ1-1; D call uncertain. Between the trimmed V and J ends, which lost 3 bases and 0 bases, there was a span of 11 bases. The CDR3 is 15 amino acids. Germline loops: CDR1 LNHDA, CDR2 SQIVND (reference sequence). This CDR3 reads CASSMIFQMNTEAFF. The CDR3 region has the DNA TGTGCCAGTAGTATGATATTCCAGATGAACACTGAAGCTTTCTTT.

V is TRBV6-5 and J is TRBJ1-1; D is unresolved. Germline loops: CDR1 MNHEY, CDR2 SVGAGI. The CDR3 covers 13 residues. Deletions cut 3 bases from V and 4 bases from J, with 9 bases between. CDR3 nucleotide sequence: TGTGCCAGCAGTTATTATACGGGCACTGAAGCTTTCTTT. Protein sequence: CASSYYTGTEAFF.

The rearrangement uses TRBV19 and TRBJ2-7; TRBD2 aligns across 9 bases. CDR1 and CDR2 from the germline V gene are LNHDA and SQIVND (reference sequence). This CDR3 is built from 13 residues. The V and J ends lost 6 bases and 6 bases, in that order; junction bases with no gene match: 6. The CDR3 sequence: CASRPPGLAEQYF. DNA for the CDR3: TGTGCCAGTAGGCCACCGGGACTAGCCGAGCAGTACTTC. Supplemented by reference TRBV19 and TRBJ2-7, the full variable domain reads DGGITQSPKYLFRKEGQNVTLSCEQNLNHDAMYWYRQDPGQGLRLIYYSQIVNDFQKGDIAEGYSVSREKKESFPLTVTSAQKNPTAFYLCASRPPGLAEQYFGPGTRLTVT.

In this sample, this clone turned up a few times. The chain joins TRBV11-2 to TRBJ1-6, with TRBD1 matching 9 bases. The CDR3 has 14 amino acids. After removal of 3 bases from V and 10 bases from J, the junction contained 4 bases not matched to a gene. The germline V gene has CDR1 SGHAT and CDR2 FQNNGV. This chain's CDR3 is CASSLGTGNSPLHF. DNA of the CDR3: TGTGCCAGCAGCTTGGGGACAGGGAACTCACCCCTCCACTTT.

The CDR3 sequence is CASSVAGLAGGISGELFF. CDR3 in DNA: TGTGCCAGCAGCGTAGCTGGTTTAGCGGGAGGTATTTCCGGGGAGCTGTTTTTT. The chain is built from TRBV9 and TRBJ2-2; 10 nucleotides align to TRBD2. From germline, CDR1 is SGDLS and CDR2 YYNGEE. The CDR3 is 18 residues long. V gave up 0 bases and J gave up 6 bases; unmatched junction bases: 11.

The sample holds a few counts of this clone. The J gene is TRBJ1-4, the V gene TRBV28; TRBD1 aligns across 9 bases. The CDR3 consists of 14 residues. V dropped 4 bases and J dropped 7; count of bases not matched to a gene: 4. CDR1 is MDHEN, CDR2 SYDVKM, per germline. DNA of the CDR3: TGTGCCAGCAGTTCAGGGACAGGGATTGAAAAACTGTTTTTT. Translating gives CASSSGTGIEKLFF.

This clone was recorded once. The V gene is TRBV27, the J gene TRBJ2-3, with D unclear. Germline V lookup: CDR1 MNHEY, CDR2 SMNVEV (reference sequence). The CDR3 is 15 amino acids. V lost 5 bases to trimming and J lost 5 bases, with 17 bases between them. The CDR3 sequence: CASSPTHARVDTQYF. As DNA, the CDR3 is TGTGCCAGCAGTCCGACCCACGCCCGGGTAGATACGCAGTATTTT.

The gene calls are TRBV19 and TRBJ1-4; D gene uncertain. This CDR3 region has 14 residues. V gave up 5 bases and J gave up 0 bases, with 7 bases separating them. Germline CDR1 LNHDA, CDR2 SQIVND (reference sequence). The DNA of the CDR3 is TGTGCCAGTAGTTACAGTGCAACTAATGAAAAACTGTTTTTT. The encoded protein is CASSYSATNEKLFF.

CDR3 loop: CSVDGGRNYGYTF. The CDR3 DNA sequence: TGCAGCGTTGACGGTGGCAGGAACTATGGCTACACCTTC. This chain joins TRBV29-1 and TRBJ1-2, with D hard to call. The ends were cut back, 3 bases at V and 2 bases at J, with 10 bases in the middle. Germline V gene sequence: CDR1 SQVTM, CDR2 ANQGSEA. The CDR3 sequence is 13 residues long.

The genes are TRBV19 and TRBJ1-6; D unclear. Germline loops: CDR1 LNHDA, CDR2 SQIVND (reference sequence). The CDR3 spans 15 residues. Trimming stripped 5 bases from V and 4 bases from J, with 12 bases between. CDR3 sequence (DNA): TGTGCCAGTAGTCTCCGGCGGGAATATAATTCACCCCTCCACTTT. Residues: CASSLRREYNSPLHF.

The V gene is TRBV28, the J gene TRBJ1-4; 7 bases are a match to TRBD1. V shed 4 bases and J 4 bases; nucleotides not matched to a gene: 9. Germline V gene lookup returns CDR1 MDHEN and CDR2 SYDVKM. The CDR3 loop spans 16 amino acids. CDR3 sequence: CASSSPPGQINEKLFF. CDR3 bases: TGTGCCAGCAGTTCGCCACCGGGACAGATTAATGAAAAACTGTTTTTT.

The chain employs TRBV5-6 and TRBJ1-1; TRBD1 aligns across 7 bases. Germline loops: CDR1 SGHDT, CDR2 YYEEEE. Trimming took 4 bases from V and 1 from J; bases not matched to a gene: 13. This CDR3 comprises 17 residues. CDR3 DNA: TGTGCCAGCAGCCTCATCTACAGGGGCGTGGGGAACACTGAAGCTTTCTTT. The encoded protein is CASSLIYRGVGNTEAFF.

This rearrangement joins TRBV9 to TRBJ2-1; 7 bases agree with TRBD2. The CDR3 length is 16 residues. Germline-derived CDR1 and CDR2 are SGDLS and YYNGEE. V was clipped by 0 bases and J by 4 bases; unmatched bases: 7. The CDR3 loop is CASSVVSSGNYNEQFF. DNA for the CDR3: TGTGCCAGCAGCGTAGTTTCTAGCGGAAATTACAATGAGCAGTTCTTC.

The genes are TRBV7-9 and TRBJ1-5, with D possibly TRBD1 on 6 matching bases. CDR1 is SEHNR, CDR2 FQNEAQ, per germline (reference sequence). V lost 4 bases and J lost 7, with 20 bases in between. The CDR3 totals 16 residues. CDR3 region: CASSSGTFLAGQPQHF. In DNA, the CDR3 is TGTGCCAGCAGCTCCGGGACATTTTTGGCAGGACAGCCCCAGCATTTT. The whole variable domain, filled in from reference TRBV7-9 and TRBJ1-5, reads DTGVSQNPRHKITKRGQNVTFRCDPISEHNRLYWYRQTLGQGPEFLTYFQNEAQLEKSRLLSDRFSAERPKGSFSTLEIQRTEQGDSAMYLCASSSGTFLAGQPQHFGDGTRLSIL.

This clone was found once. The chain links TRBV25-1 to TRBJ2-5; D is ambiguous. This CDR3 is built from 13 residues. V was shortened by 1 base and J by 1 base, with 4 bases between the two germline ends. Germline V lookup: CDR1 MGHDK, CDR2 SYGVNS. In DNA, the CDR3 is TGTGCCAGCAGTGAATCCGTCCAAGAGACCCAGTACTTC. Amino acids: CASSESVQETQYF. The full variable domain, completed using reference TRBV25-1 and TRBJ2-5, is EADIYQTPRYLVIGTGKKITLECSQTMGHDKMYWYQQDPGMELHLIHYSYGVNSTEKGDLSSESTVSRIRTEHFPLTLESARPSHTSQYLCASSESVQETQYFGPGTRLLVL.